This is a list of T cell receptor beta chains from one sample in a study of control samples from healthy donors and cancer patients. Using immunoSEQ multiplex PCR, the repertoire was profiled, and TCRdb retains in-frame clones only, with some absent. The table lists around 140,000 clones, roughly 90% of them singletons. Sequenced material: PBMCs. These receptors all stem from a man in his fifties with head and neck cancer. Each CDR3 is given with its conserved first and last residue. The D gene is left open where the match is weak. Not all rows give a size; the values are once, few, many and, for expanded clones, a class.

>TRBV5-4|TRBJ1-2|16|NA|NA
CASSSNQGISLGGYTF
TGTGCCAGCAGCTCGAACCAGGGGATTTCATTGGGGGGCTACACCTTC
>TRBV27|TRBJ1-6|16|NA|NA
CASSPWGGNVESPLHF
TGTGCCAGCAGTCCGTGGGGGGGGAACGTCGAATCACCCCTCCACTTT
>TRBV6-6|TRBJ1-3|15|NA|TRBD1
CASSYRGNSGNTIYF
TGTGCCAGCAGCTACAGGGGGAACTCTGGAAACACCATATATTTT
>TRBV29-1|TRBJ1-2|12|NA|NA
CSVEATKSGYTF
TGCAGCGTTGAAGCTACGAAGAGTGGCTACACCTTC
>TRBV10-1|TRBJ2-1|15|once|TRBD2
CASSEGTSGPNEQFF
TGCGCCAGCAGTGAGGGGACTAGCGGGCCGAATGAGCAGTTCTTC
>TRBV12-3/TRBV12-4|TRBJ1-2|13|NA|NA
CASSYDGSYGYTF
TGTGCCAGCAGTTACGACGGATCCTATGGCTACACCTTC
>TRBV7-9|TRBJ2-1|16|NA|NA
CASSLVVRPEMGEQFF
TGTGCCAGCAGCTTAGTTGTTCGCCCAGAAATGGGTGAGCAGTTCTTC
>TRBV2|TRBJ2-3|15|NA|TRBD2
CASSEGLGATDTQYF
TGTGCCAGCAGTGAGGGACTAGGAGCCACAGATACGCAGTATTTT
>TRBV19|TRBJ2-1|17|NA|TRBD1
CASSARSGTGENNEQFF
TGTGCCAGTAGTGCCAGATCCGGGACAGGAGAGAATAATGAGCAGTTCTTC
>TRBV27|TRBJ1-2|13|NA|TRBD1
CASRGQGAGGYTF
TGTGCCAGCAGAGGTCAGGGGGCGGGAGGCTACACCTTC
>TRBV3-1/TRBV3-2|TRBJ2-5|17|NA|TRBD2
CASSQEGNSGGEETQYF
TGTGCCAGCAGCCAAGAAGGGAATAGCGGGGGGGAGGAGACCCAGTACTTC
>TRBV6-5|TRBJ1-1|13|few|NA
CASSYSAWTEAFF
TGTGCCAGCAGTTACTCAGCATGGACTGAAGCTTTCTTT
>TRBV5-4|TRBJ1-1|11|NA|NA
CASSQDRKAFF
TGTGCCAGCAGTCAAGATCGAAAAGCTTTCTTT
>TRBV19|TRBJ2-1|15|NA|NA
CASSTGLSSYNEQFF
TGTGCCAGTAGCACGGGACTGAGCTCCTACAATGAGCAGTTCTTC
>TRBV27|TRBJ2-1|15|NA|NA
CASSPPTGLNNEQFF
TGTGCCAGCAGCCCTCCGACCGGATTAAACAATGAGCAGTTCTTC
>TRBV2|TRBJ1-1|13|once|NA
CASSPGIGTEAFF
TGTGCCAGCAGCCCGGGGATCGGGACTGAAGCTTTCTTT
>TRBV3-1/TRBV3-2|TRBJ2-7|15|NA|TRBD2
CASSQGKRGSYEQYF
TGTGCCAGCAGCCAAGGGAAGCGGGGGTCCTACGAGCAGTACTTC
>TRBV18|TRBJ2-5|16|NA|NA
CASSLNPGTEEETQYF
TGTGCCAGCTCACTAAATCCGGGGACGGAGGAAGAGACCCAGTACTTC
>TRBV11-1|TRBJ1-1|14|NA|NA
CASSSGRGGTEAFF
TGTGCCAGCAGCTCAGGGAGGGGAGGAACTGAAGCTTTCTTT
>TRBV7-7|TRBJ2-2|13|NA|NA
CASSVEGNGELFF
TGTGCCAGCAGCGTCGAGGGTAACGGGGAGCTGTTTTTT
>TRBV7-2|TRBJ1-1|14|NA|NA
CASSFGRENTEAFF
TGTGCCAGCAGCTTTGGCAGGGAGAACACTGAAGCTTTCTTT
>TRBV5-1|TRBJ2-7|12|once|NA
CASTGAQNEQYF
TGCGCCAGTACGGGGGCGCAAAACGAGCAGTACTTC
>TRBV19|TRBJ1-1|13|NA|NA
CASSMRGNTEAFF
TGTGCCAGTAGTATGCGGGGGAACACTGAAGCTTTCTTT
>TRBV18|TRBJ2-7|12|NA|NA
CARVAGYYEQYF
TGTGCCAGGGTGGCGGGGTACTACGAGCAGTACTTC
>TRBV27|TRBJ2-7|13|few|NA
CASSFRAGYEQYF
TGTGCCAGCAGTTTCAGGGCAGGCTACGAGCAGTACTTC
>TRBV5-4|TRBJ1-1|11|NA|NA
CASSQGYEAFF
TGTGCCAGCAGCCAGGGGTATGAAGCTTTCTTT
>TRBV28|TRBJ2-7|11|NA|NA
CASGSFYEQYF
TGTGCCAGCGGTTCCTTCTACGAGCAGTACTTC
>TRBV10-2|TRBJ1-1|14|few|NA
CASGKGKGNTEAFF
TGCGCCAGCGGTAAAGGCAAGGGAAACACTGAAGCTTTCTTT
>TRBV11-2|TRBJ1-5|15|NA|NA
CASSDGGNGNQPQHF
TGTGCCAGCAGCGACGGGGGTAATGGCAATCAGCCCCAGCATTTT
>TRBV19|TRBJ1-5|16|NA|TRBD1
CASSPWGQGAAEPQHF
TGTGCCAGTAGCCCTTGGGGACAGGGGGCCGCTGAGCCCCAGCATTTT